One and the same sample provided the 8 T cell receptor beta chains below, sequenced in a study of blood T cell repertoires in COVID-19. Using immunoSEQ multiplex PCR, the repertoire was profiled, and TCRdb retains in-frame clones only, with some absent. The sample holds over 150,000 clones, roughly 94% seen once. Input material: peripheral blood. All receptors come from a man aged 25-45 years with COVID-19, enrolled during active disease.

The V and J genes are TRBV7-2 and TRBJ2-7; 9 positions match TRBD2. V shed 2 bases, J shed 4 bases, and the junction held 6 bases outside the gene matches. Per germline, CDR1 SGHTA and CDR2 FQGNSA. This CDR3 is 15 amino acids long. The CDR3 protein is CASSLNGGGAYEQYF. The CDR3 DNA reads TGTGCCAGCAGCTTAAATGGCGGGGGGGCTTACGAGCAGTACTTC.

In DNA form, the CDR3 reads TGTGCCAGCAGTTTCAGGGATTTCACCGGGGAGCTGTTTTTT. Translating gives CASSFRDFTGELFF. V usage is TRBV6-6 and J usage is TRBJ2-2; D might be TRBD1 (5 bases). CDR3 size: 14 residues. Germline CDR1 MNHNY, CDR2 SVGAGI (reference sequence). The germline V and J ends were trimmed by 4 bases and 4 bases, with 10 bases remaining between them.

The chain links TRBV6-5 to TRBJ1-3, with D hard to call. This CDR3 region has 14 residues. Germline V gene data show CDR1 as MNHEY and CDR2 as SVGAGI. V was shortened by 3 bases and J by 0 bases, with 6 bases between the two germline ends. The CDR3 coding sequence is TGTGCCAGCAGTTATACACCCTCTGGAAACACCATATATTTT. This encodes CASSYTPSGNTIYF.

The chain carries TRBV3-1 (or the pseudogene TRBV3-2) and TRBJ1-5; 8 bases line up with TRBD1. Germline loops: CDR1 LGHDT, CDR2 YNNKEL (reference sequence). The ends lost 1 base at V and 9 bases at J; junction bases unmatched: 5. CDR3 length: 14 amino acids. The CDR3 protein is CASSQGRGQTPQHF. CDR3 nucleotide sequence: TGTGCCAGCAGCCAAGGCAGGGGGCAGACGCCCCAGCATTTT.

The CDR3 region has the DNA TGTGCCAGCTCACCCAGACTAGCGGGGATTCAGGAGGGGTTCTTC. Amino acids: CASSPRLAGIQEGFF. The chain uses TRBV18 and TRBJ2-1; TRBD2 matches at 11 bases. CDR3 length: 15 residues. Germline trimming cut 3 bases from V and 15 bases from J; bases unmatched to any gene: 13. Germline CDR1 is KGHSH and CDR2 is LQKENI. Supplemented by reference TRBV18 and TRBJ2-1, the full variable domain reads NAGVMQNPRHLVRRRGQEARLRCSPMKGHSHVYWYRQLPEEGLKFMVYLQKENIIDESGMPKERFSAEFPKEGPSILRIQQVVRGDSAAYFCASSPRLAGIQEGFFGPGTRLTVL.

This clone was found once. This CDR3 reads CASSRDRGRYGYTF. CDR3 in DNA: TGTGCCAGCAGTCGGGACAGGGGGAGGTATGGCTACACCTTC. This rearrangement joins TRBV2 to TRBJ1-2, with 11 nucleotides matching TRBD1. Germline V CDR1 and CDR2: SNHLY, FYNNEI. The CDR3 totals 14 residues. V dropped 5 bases and J dropped 5; count of bases not matched to a gene: 4.

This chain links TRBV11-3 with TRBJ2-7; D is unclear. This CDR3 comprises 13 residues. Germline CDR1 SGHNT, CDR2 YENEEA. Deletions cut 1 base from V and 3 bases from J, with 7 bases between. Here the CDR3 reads CASSLGANYEQYF. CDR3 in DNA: TGTGCCAGCAGCTTAGGGGCCAACTACGAGCAGTACTTC. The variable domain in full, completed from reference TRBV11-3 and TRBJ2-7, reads EAGVVQSPRYKIIEKKQPVAFWCNPISGHNTLYWYLQNLGQGPELLIRYENEEAVDDSQLPKDRFSAERLKGVDSTLKIQPAELGDSAVYLCASSLGANYEQYFGPGTRLTVT.

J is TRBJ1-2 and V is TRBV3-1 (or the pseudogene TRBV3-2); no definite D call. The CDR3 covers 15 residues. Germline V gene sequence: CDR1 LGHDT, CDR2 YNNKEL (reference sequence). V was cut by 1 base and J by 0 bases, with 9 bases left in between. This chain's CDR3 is CASSQGEEANYGYTF. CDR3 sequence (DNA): TGTGCCAGCAGCCAAGGAGAGGAAGCTAACTATGGCTACACCTTC.